These T cell receptor beta chains were read from a single sample in a study of identical twins. In TCRdb, the 5' RACE reads were re-called with MiXCR into one record per CDR3 protein. The sample includes roughly 260,000 distinct CDR3 sequences, approximately 7.3% of them seen just once. A further study also used this sample, focusing on yellow fever vaccine responses in identical twins.

Sequences were obtained from CD8+ T cells sorted from blood. The receptors originated from a woman in her late teens or twenties in good health. Each CDR3 is given with its conserved first and last residue.

TRBV15	TRBJ2-5	CATSRDRWSVEGGTQYF
TRBV7-2	TRBJ2-2	CASSLAAGQGVGELFF
TRBV7-9	TRBJ2-7	CASSLAGAESAYEQYF
TRBV12-3/TRBV12-4	TRBJ1-1	CASGQGGTEAFF
TRBV5-1	TRBJ2-7	CASSLDVASGRERDEQYF
TRBV6-5	TRBJ1-1	CASSYRLSLNTEAFF
TRBV20-1	TRBJ2-1	CSARDGKIGTSWYLEQFF
TRBV29-1	TRBJ2-1	CSVEGSLAGGYGEQFF
TRBV10-1	TRBJ2-5	CASSSLAGDGETQYF
TRBV11-1	TRBJ2-2	CSSSLALGQGLQTGELFF
TRBV10-2	TRBJ2-5	CASSPGRETQETQYF
TRBV7-6	TRBJ2-1	CASSLVLKNEQFF
TRBV29-1	TRBJ1-2	CSVEGQGDFMAYGYTF
TRBV24-1	TRBJ2-1	CATGDRGRNYNEQFF
TRBV7-9	TRBJ2-3	CASRGGSLTDTQYF
TRBV29-1	TRBJ1-1	CSVDRGTTEAFF
TRBV6-4	TRBJ2-1	CASSDGLRYYNEQFF
TRBV7-6	TRBJ2-1	CASSSEVSSYNEQFF
TRBV6-1	TRBJ1-5	CASSPLGSNQPQHF
TRBV2	TRBJ2-1	CASRTGAYNEQFF
TRBV5-6	TRBJ2-1	CASKVGGPSYNEQFF
TRBV4-1	TRBJ2-5	CASSHPGQGFAQETQYF
TRBV3-1	TRBJ2-3	CASSPRDSQETDTQYF
TRBV24-1	TRBJ1-1	CATSDRWNRGGGTEAFF
TRBV2	TRBJ1-2	CASSAWGEQEKPNYGYTF
TRBV5-1	TRBJ1-6	CASSLNFRGDNSPLHF
TRBV12-3/TRBV12-4	TRBJ2-2	CASRAGELFF
TRBV15	TRBJ2-1	CATSRESLGKNNEQFF
TRBV7-8	TRBJ2-1	CASSYSGLSSYNEQFF
TRBV14	TRBJ2-1	CASSHTGVNNEQFF
TRBV12-3/TRBV12-4	TRBJ1-2	CASTAVARNGYTF
TRBV5-1	TRBJ2-1	CASSNGTSGIYNEQFF
TRBV7-8	TRBJ2-7	CASSGHRGAAYEQYF
TRBV7-8	TRBJ2-2	CASSDRTSGGAYTGELFF
TRBV5-8	TRBJ2-1	CASSLGQGMGNEQFF
TRBV7-9	TRBJ2-2	CASSSTMGTSHGELFF
TRBV6-5	TRBJ2-1	CASSYSQVSYNEQFF
TRBV9	TRBJ2-1	CASSVRQGAAYNEQFF
TRBV27	TRBJ2-2	CASSFSRGHGNGELFF
TRBV13	TRBJ2-1	CASSLGQGVYDEQFF
TRBV28	TRBJ2-1	CASSAGTSGMLPFNEQFF
TRBV29-1	TRBJ1-1	CSVDRMNTEAFF
TRBV6-5	TRBJ2-3	CASSYSGGGALDTQYF
TRBV5-1	TRBJ1-1	CASSEWNTEAFF
TRBV5-6	TRBJ2-5	CASSLALYDRGHQETQYF
TRBV6-5	TRBJ2-3	CASSYSVSTDTQYF
TRBV24-1	TRBJ2-5	CATSDTNRETQYF
TRBV29-1	TRBJ2-2	CSVEGAGTGGTGELFF
TRBV12-3/TRBV12-4	TRBJ2-7	CASSLSQAPEQYF
TRBV29-1	TRBJ2-5	CSVEGGTSGRNQETQYF
TRBV5-1	TRBJ2-3	CASSAPLTGMGADTQYF
TRBV12-3/TRBV12-4	TRBJ1-4	CASRETGADEKLFF
TRBV18	TRBJ2-1	CASSLTGLAGEQASYNEQFF
TRBV29-1	TRBJ2-1	CSVSQGGYVHDEQFF
TRBV20-1	TRBJ2-5	CSASFREETQYF